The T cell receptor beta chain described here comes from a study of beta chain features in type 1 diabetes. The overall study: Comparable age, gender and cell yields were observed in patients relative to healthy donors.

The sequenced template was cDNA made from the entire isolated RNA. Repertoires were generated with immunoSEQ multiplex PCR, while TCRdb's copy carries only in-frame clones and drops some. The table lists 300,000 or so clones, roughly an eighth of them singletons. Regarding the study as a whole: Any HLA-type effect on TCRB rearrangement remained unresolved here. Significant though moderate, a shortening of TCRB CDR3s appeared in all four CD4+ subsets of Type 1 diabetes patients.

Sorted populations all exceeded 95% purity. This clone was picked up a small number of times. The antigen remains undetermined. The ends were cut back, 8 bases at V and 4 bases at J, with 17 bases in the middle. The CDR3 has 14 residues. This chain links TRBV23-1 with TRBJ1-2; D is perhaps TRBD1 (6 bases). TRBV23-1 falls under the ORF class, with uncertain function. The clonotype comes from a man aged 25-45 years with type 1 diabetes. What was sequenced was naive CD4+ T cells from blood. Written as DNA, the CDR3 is TGCGCCAGCGCAGCGGCGACAGGTTCCTATGGCTACACCTTC. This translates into CASAAATGSYGYTF.